The following is a TCR beta chain sequence with its context. This sample was included in a study of blood T cell repertoires in COVID-19. V was cut by 4 bases and J by 4 bases, with 22 bases left in between. The length of the CDR3 is 17 residues. Germline CDR1 and CDR2: LNHDA and SQIVND (reference sequence). Repertoires were generated with immunoSEQ multiplex PCR, while TCRdb's copy carries only in-frame clones and drops some. The sample contains some 31,000 clones, 93% of which appear only once. The chain couples TRBV19 to TRBJ1-2, with D uncertain. Sequenced material: peripheral blood. This receptor was obtained from a human donor in a cohort sampled during active COVID-19. In DNA, the CDR3 is TGTGCCAGTAGTACCGGGGATACTTCGGATTCCTTCTATGGCTACACCTTC. The encoded protein is CASSTGDTSDSFYGYTF.